A selection of T cell receptor beta chains follows, all from one sample in a study of control samples from healthy donors and cancer patients. Sequencing used immunoSEQ multiplex PCR; TCRdb keeps in-frame clones, though not all of them. The sample lists about 92,000 clones, 82% seen once, with around a tenth in the top ten. Specimen: blood. Receptor source: a woman aged 55 to 70 in good health. CDR3s include the opening cysteine and the closing phenylalanine or tryptophan. A D gene is named only where the DNA matches it firmly. The size of a clone is reported for some rows only, either as once, few or many, or as a class for expanded clones.

>TRBJ2-2|-|TRBV2|-
TGTGCCAGCAGTTTCCGGGGTGACGGGGAGCTGTTTTTT
CASSFRGDGELFF
>TRBJ2-2|TRBD2|TRBV7-2|once
TGTGCCAGCAGCTTACTAGCGGCGAACACCGGGGAGCTGTTTTTT
CASSLLAANTGELFF
>TRBJ2-5|-|TRBV6-5|-
TGTGCCAGCAGTAACCCCTTAGAGACCCAGTACTTC
CASSNPLETQYF
>TRBJ1-2|TRBD1|TRBV3-1/TRBV3-2|-
TGTGCCAGCAGCCATACGACAGGGGGCGGGGGCTACACCTTC
CASSHTTGGGGYTF
>TRBJ1-3|-|TRBV11-2|-
TGTGCCAGCAGCCTACAGCGAAACACCATATATTTT
CASSLQRNTIYF
>TRBJ2-1|TRBD1|TRBV12-5|-
TGTGCTAGTGGTTTGGACGCAGGGGGCGCCTACAATGAGCAGTTCTTC
CASGLDAGGAYNEQFF
>TRBJ2-2|-|TRBV11-1|once
TGTGCCAGCAGCTTAGGTTTGGGCATTAACACCGGGGAGCTGTTTTTT
CASSLGLGINTGELFF
>TRBJ2-3|TRBD2|TRBV5-1|-
TGCGCCAGCAGCCCGGGGAGCGGGGGCATTGATACGCAGTATTTT
CASSPGSGGIDTQYF
>TRBJ1-1|-|TRBV5-1|once
TGCGCCAGCAGCTATAATAGGCTGGGCACTGAAGCTTTCTTT
CASSYNRLGTEAFF
>TRBJ2-1|-|TRBV7-2|-
TGTGCCAGCAGCCCGGCGACGTACAATGAGCAGTTCTTC
CASSPATYNEQFF
>TRBJ2-5|-|TRBV7-7|-
TGTGCCAGCAGCTACGGGACACCTTACCAAGAGACCCAGTACTTC
CASSYGTPYQETQYF
>TRBJ1-2|-|TRBV29-1|-
TGCAGCGTTGATAACCCCAGGGACTATGGCTACACCTTC
CSVDNPRDYGYTF
>TRBJ1-2|-|TRBV19|-
TGTGCCAGTAGCCCATTAGGTTCCTATGGCTACACCTTC
CASSPLGSYGYTF
>TRBJ1-1|-|TRBV6-6|-
TGTGCCAGCAGTTACTTGTCGAACACTGAAGCTTTCTTT
CASSYLSNTEAFF
>TRBJ2-3|TRBD2|TRBV27|-
TGTGCCAGCAGTTTAGCCCGCGCCGGGAGGCCATACGATACGCAGTATTTT
CASSLARAGRPYDTQYF
>TRBJ1-1|-|TRBV12-3/TRBV12-4|few
TGTGCCAGCAGTTACTCAGGGTTCTGGGCTTTCTTT
CASSYSGFWAFF
>TRBJ1-1|-|TRBV19|-
TGTGCCAGTAGTAGAAACAGGGACACTGAAGCTTTCTTT
CASSRNRDTEAFF
>TRBJ2-7|TRBD2|TRBV2|-
TGTGCCAGCAGCCTCCGATCTAGCGGGGGGGCCCTAATCTCCTACGAGCAGTACTTC
CASSLRSSGGALISYEQYF
>TRBJ1-2|TRBD1|TRBV19|-
TGTGCCAGTAACAACAGGGGGCAAGGCTACACCTTC
CASNNRGQGYTF
>TRBJ1-2|TRBD1|TRBV6-2/TRBV6-3|few
TGTGCCAGCAGTTACCAACCGGACAGGGGGCGCAACTATGGCTACACCTTC
CASSYQPDRGRNYGYTF
>TRBJ2-2|TRBD2|TRBV7-2|-
TGTGCCAGCAGCTGGGACTACTACACCGGGGAGCTGTTTTTT
CASSWDYYTGELFF
>TRBJ1-2|TRBD1|TRBV5-4|once
TGTGCCAGCAGCGTACAGGGGAGGGTGGATGGCTACACCTTC
CASSVQGRVDGYTF
>TRBJ1-1|-|TRBV27|once
TGTGCCAGCAGTTTTGGCAACTTGAACACTGAAGCTTTCTTT
CASSFGNLNTEAFF
>TRBJ2-7|-|TRBV19|few
TGTGCCAGCAGGGTCCACGAGCAGTACTTC
CASRVHEQYF
>TRBJ1-1|-|TRBV3-1/TRBV3-2|-
TGTGCCAGCAGCCAATTTGCGGGTGAAGCTTTCTTT
CASSQFAGEAFF
>TRBJ2-7|TRBD1|TRBV5-1|-
TGCGCCAGCAGATATGACAGGGGGCAACGCGAGCAGTACTTC
CASRYDRGQREQYF
>TRBJ1-1|TRBD1|TRBV4-1|-
TGCGCCAGCAGCCAAGCAGGGGGCCGGGCTACTGAAGCTTTCTTT
CASSQAGGRATEAFF
>TRBJ2-4|-|TRBV18|-
TGTGCCAGCTCATCGGGGGTAGCCAAAAACATTCAGTACTTC
CASSSGVAKNIQYF
>TRBJ1-1|-|TRBV4-3|-
TGCGCCAGCAGCCAAGATCTCCCATACACTGAAGCTTTCTTT
CASSQDLPYTEAFF
>TRBJ2-2|TRBD1|TRBV18|-
TGCGCCAGCTCACCACGGACAGGGGGGACCGGGGAGCTGTTTTTT
CASSPRTGGTGELFF